The clone carrying this TCR beta chain was found a few times. The antigen is unknown. This record comes from a study of regulatory T cells in long-lasting Graves disease. General observations from the study: Persistent-disease Graves' patients showed less TCR diversity than new cases.

This sample's time point: persistent/refractory GD, antithyroid drugs over 5 years with positive TRAb. PBMC-derived RNA was used for the TCR library. The CDR3 covers 13 residues. CDR1 is GTSNPN, CDR2 SVGIG, per germline (reference sequence). V shed 5 bases and J 4 bases; nucleotides not matched to a gene: 2. Arm-PCR of CDR3 regions and iRepertoire HTBI primers were the basis on which TCR beta libraries were built. Via MiXCR, TCRdb re-called the multiplex PCR reads, giving one row per CDR3 protein. This sample has 700,000 or so distinct CDR3 sequences, with around 30% found just once. The source material was peripheral blood mononuclear cells (PBMCs), sampled when the disease was refractory, from a patient treated with antithyroid drugs. The TCR was taken from a female donor with Graves disease. The genes are TRBV30 and TRBJ1-6; 7 positions agree with TRBD1. CDR3 nucleotide sequence: TGTGCCTGGGGGACAGAATATAATTCACCCCTCCACTTT. Protein: CAWGTEYNSPLHF.